These 28 T cell receptor beta chains were sequenced from one sample in a study of cytomegalovirus exposure and HLA in healthy donors. Primers: 60 Vbeta forward and 13 Jbeta reverse. The repertoire was sequenced with immunoSEQ multiplex PCR; TCRdb's copy has only in-frame clones and lacks some. This repertoire includes 75,000 to 85,000 clones. The material sequenced was PBMCs. These receptors all stem from a young man in good health and CMV-seropositive.

The chain is built from TRBV6-1 and TRBJ1-1; D is ambiguous. Trimming cost V 6 bases and J 5 bases, with 13 bases left between them. The CDR3 consists of 13 residues. The germline V gene encodes CDR1 MNHNS and CDR2 SASEGT. CDR3 sequence: CASRFNLGTEAFF. DNA for the CDR3: TGTGCCAGCAGGTTTAACCTAGGAACTGAAGCTTTCTTT.

This rearrangement joins TRBV10-1 to TRBJ1-6; 8 bases map to TRBD1. CDR3 length: 15 amino acids. V gave up 2 bases and J gave up 6 bases; unmatched junction bases: 3. The germline CDR1 and CDR2 sequences are WNHNN and SYGVQD (reference sequence). CDR3 DNA: TGCGCCAGCAGTGAGATCCAGGGGGCTAATTCACCCCTCCACTTT. This translates into CASSEIQGANSPLHF.

The J gene is TRBJ1-2, the V gene TRBV5-1; D unclear. The CDR3 totals 13 residues. Germline loops: CDR1 SGHRS, CDR2 YFSETQ. V was pared by 2 bases and J by 5 bases, with 10 bases between. The CDR3 here is CASSFQAGYGYTF. The CDR3 DNA sequence: TGCGCCAGCAGCTTCCAGGCTGGGTATGGCTACACCTTC. The whole variable domain, remainder taken from reference TRBV5-1 and TRBJ1-2, is KAGVTQTPRYLIKTRGQQVTLSCSPISGHRSVSWYQQTPGQGLQFLFEYFSETQRNKGNFPGRFSGRQFSNSRSEMNVSTLELGDSALYLCASSFQAGYGYTFGSGTRLTVV.

The chain couples TRBV4-2 to TRBJ1-2; weak D call: TRBD1 (5 bases). The V end lost 4 bases, the J end lost 8 bases, and 17 bases lay between the germline ends. Germline loops: CDR1 LGHNA, CDR2 YNFKEQ. CDR3 size: 14 residues. The CDR3 bases are TGTGCCAGCAGCCTTAAGACAGCCCGAGGCGGCTACACCTTC. This translates into CASSLKTARGGYTF.

The chain couples TRBV6-1 to TRBJ2-6; TRBD1 matches at 7 bases. The CDR3 has 14 residues. The germline V gene has CDR1 MNHNS and CDR2 SASEGT. After removal of 10 bases from V and 0 bases from J, the junction contained 3 bases not matched to a gene. The chain's CDR3 is CATGTVSGANVLTF. For the CDR3, the DNA is TGTGCCACCGGGACAGTCTCTGGGGCCAACGTCCTGACTTTC.

The chain links TRBV28 to TRBJ1-5; 9 nucleotides line up with TRBD1. The germline V gene encodes CDR1 MDHEN and CDR2 SYDVKM. The trim removed 3 bases at V and 3 bases at J, leaving 6 bases unmatched. CDR3 length: 16 residues. The CDR3 loop reads CASSFGTGRSNQPQHF. The CDR3 region has the DNA TGTGCCAGCAGTTTCGGGACAGGGCGGTCCAATCAGCCCCAGCATTTT.

This chain joins TRBV5-4 and TRBJ2-5; TRBD2 matches 7 bases. The CDR3 covers 14 residues. Germline V gene lookup returns CDR1 SGHNT and CDR2 YYREEE (reference sequence). Trimming at V came to 4 bases and at J to 4 bases, leaving 7 bases not matched to a gene. CDR3 DNA sequence: TGTGCCAGCAGCCCCTGGGGGGAGGGAGAGACCCAGTACTTC. The encoded protein is CASSPWGEGETQYF.

The V and J genes are TRBV7-9 and TRBJ1-4; maybe TRBD1 (5 bases). CDR1 and CDR2 (germline): SEHNR, FQNEAQ (reference sequence). This CDR3 is built from 14 residues. V was clipped by 4 bases and J by 8 bases, with 14 bases between them. The CDR3 reads CASSSRGVWEKLFF. CDR3 in DNA: TGTGCCAGCAGCTCTAGGGGTGTGTGGGAAAAACTGTTTTTT.

V usage is TRBV9 and J usage is TRBJ2-5; TRBD1 matches 8 bases. Germline CDR1 and CDR2: SGDLS and YYNGEE. The CDR3 contains 14 residues. The V and J ends lost 4 bases and 3 bases, in that order; junction bases with no gene match: 5. This CDR3 is CASSSGTGEETQYF. The CDR3 DNA sequence: TGTGCCAGCAGCTCAGGGACAGGCGAAGAGACCCAGTACTTC.

The chain links TRBV19 to TRBJ1-4; TRBD1 agrees at 8 bases. With V trimmed by 6 bases and J by 6 bases, 9 bases remained unmatched. The CDR3 extends over 15 amino acids. Germline V gene lookup returns CDR1 LNHDA and CDR2 SQIVND (reference sequence). CDR3 nucleotide sequence: TGTGCCAGTAGCCCTCAGGGGGCCTCCTATGAAAAACTGTTTTTT. Translation gives CASSPQGASYEKLFF.

The chain uses TRBV2 and TRBJ1-3; D is possibly TRBD1 (5 bases). The CDR3 extends over 16 amino acids. Trimming stripped 7 bases from V and 2 bases from J, with 18 bases between. Germline CDR1 and CDR2: SNHLY and FYNNEI. The CDR3 region is CASTPRAGLPGNTIYF. CDR3 DNA: TGTGCCAGCACTCCCCGGGCGGGGCTGCCTGGAAACACCATATATTTT.

J is TRBJ2-5 and V is TRBV6-5; weak D call: TRBD1 (5 bases). Trimming took 5 bases from V and 5 from J, leaving 15 bases between them. This CDR3 is 14 amino acids long. Germline V gives CDR1 MNHEY, CDR2 SVGAGI. This CDR3 reads CASSEPGLAETQYF. The CDR3 DNA is TGTGCCAGCAGTGAACCAGGGCTTGCGGAGACCCAGTACTTC.

V usage is TRBV5-6 and J usage is TRBJ1-5; the D gene is possibly TRBD1 (5 bases). With 2 bases removed from V and 6 bases from J, the gap between germline ends came to 9 bases. Per germline, CDR1 SGHDT and CDR2 YYEEEE. The CDR3 covers 13 residues. Written as DNA, the CDR3 is TGTGCCAGCAGCTTTTCGGGACTTCAGCCCCAGCATTTT. Amino acids: CASSFSGLQPQHF. Complete variable domain (other parts from reference TRBV5-6 and TRBJ1-5): DAGVTQSPTHLIKTRGQQVTLRCSPKSGHDTVSWYQQALGQGPQFIFQYYEEEERQRGNFPDRFSGHQFPNYSSELNVNALLLGDSALYLCASSFSGLQPQHFGDGTRLSIL.

This chain connects TRBV15 to TRBJ1-2, with D possibly being TRBD1 (6 bases). Germline V gives CDR1 LNHNV, CDR2 YYDKDF (reference sequence). V was cut by 0 bases and J by 2 bases, with 10 bases left in between. The CDR3 is 15 amino acids. CDR3 sequence (DNA): TGTGCCACCAGCAGAGAGATAACAGGGAACTATGGCTACACCTTC. Its translation: CATSREITGNYGYTF.

For this clone: One end of the junction fails to match germline, which may point to a read error. The rearrangement uses TRBV20-1 and TRBJ2-7; 7 bases agree with TRBD2. Looked up from germline, CDR1 is DFQATT and CDR2 is SNEGSKA (reference sequence). This CDR3 contains 11 residues. The CDR3 DNA sequence: TGTGGACTAGGTCCGCCATACGAGCAGTACTTC. Translated, it gives CGLGPPYEQYF.

V usage is TRBV18 and J usage is TRBJ2-5; 11 bases are shared with TRBD1. The CDR3 loop spans 15 amino acids. Germline trimming cut 1 base from V and 4 bases from J; bases unmatched to any gene: 2. The germline V gene encodes CDR1 KGHSH and CDR2 LQKENI. The CDR3 DNA reads TGTGCCAGCTCACCACGGACAGGGGGCGGAGAGACCCAGTACTTC. Its protein is CASSPRTGGGETQYF.

The DNA of the CDR3 is TGCGCCAGCAGCCTTGGCCATAACATGGCGGGAGGGCGCAATGAGCAGTTCTTC. Translation: CASSLGHNMAGGRNEQFF. The J gene is TRBJ2-1, the V gene TRBV5-1, with 9 bases that match TRBD2. Per the germline V gene, CDR1 is SGHRS and CDR2 is YFSETQ. The junction had 17 bases not matched to a gene; V was cut back by 4 bases and J by 6 bases. This CDR3 comprises 18 residues.

The chain joins TRBV2 to TRBJ1-5; D gene unclear. Looked up from germline, CDR1 is SNHLY and CDR2 is FYNNEI. This CDR3 spans 13 amino acids. The ends were cut back, 6 bases at V and 0 bases at J, with 6 bases in the middle. The CDR3 sequence is CASRLVSNQPQHF. As DNA, the CDR3 is TGTGCCAGCAGATTAGTTAGCAATCAGCCCCAGCATTTT.

V is TRBV2 and J is TRBJ2-1; 8 bases fit TRBD1. V gave up 5 bases and J gave up 8 bases; unmatched junction bases: 11. Germline V gene sequence: CDR1 SNHLY, CDR2 FYNNEI. The CDR3 has 15 amino acids. CDR3 sequence: CASSIRDRPWDEQFF. The DNA of the CDR3 is TGTGCCAGCAGTATCCGGGACAGGCCTTGGGATGAGCAGTTCTTC.

The CDR3, as DNA: TGTGCCAGCAGTTACGGGGGGTACAACACCGGGGAGCTGTTTTTT. As protein: CASSYGGYNTGELFF. The V gene is TRBV6-6, the J gene TRBJ2-2; D might be TRBD2 (6 bases). The CDR3 contains 15 residues. Germline CDR1 is MNHNY and CDR2 is SVGAGI (reference sequence). The V gene lost 2 bases and the J gene lost 2 bases, with 9 bases spanning the gap.

The chain is built from TRBV5-6 and TRBJ2-1; D is perhaps TRBD2 (6 bases). The V and J ends lost 0 bases and 7 bases respectively, with 14 bases between them. This CDR3 spans 15 amino acids. The germline CDR1 and CDR2 sequences are SGHDT and YYEEEE. DNA of the CDR3: TGTGCCAGCAGCTTGGGGCGGGACTGGGGGAATGAGCAGTTCTTC. Its protein product is CASSLGRDWGNEQFF.

The chain links TRBV28 to TRBJ2-1, with 7 positions matching TRBD1. The J segment lost 9 bases and the V segment lost 4 bases, leaving 9 bases of the junction unmatched. CDR3 length: 14 residues. Germline assignment: CDR1 MDHEN and CDR2 SYDVKM. CDR3: CASSYRQGEGEQFF. In DNA form, the CDR3 reads TGTGCCAGCAGTTACCGACAGGGTGAGGGTGAGCAGTTCTTC.

The chain carries TRBV9 and TRBJ1-6, with D possibly matching TRBD1 (5 bases). CDR3 length: 16 amino acids. Germline assignment: CDR1 SGDLS and CDR2 YYNGEE. V gave up 3 bases and J gave up 10 bases, with 20 bases separating them. The DNA of the CDR3 is TGTGCCAGCAGCGCCTATGGGGCGGGATCGGGATCACCCCTCCACTTT. Residues: CASSAYGAGSGSPLHF.

The chain couples TRBV2 to TRBJ2-3; a weak D match, TRBD1 (6 bases). Per germline, CDR1 SNHLY and CDR2 FYNNEI. The CDR3 contains 16 residues. V lost 1 base to trimming and J lost 1 base, with 12 bases between them. CDR3 nucleotides: TGTGCCAGCAGTGAAGGGGGGCTCAGGGGCACAGATACGCAGTATTTT. Translation: CASSEGGLRGTDTQYF.

J is TRBJ1-2 and V is TRBV18; TRBD1 aligns across 7 bases. Germline CDR1 and CDR2: KGHSH and LQKENI. Losses at the gene ends were 2 bases for V and 2 bases for J; bases not matched to a gene: 5. There are 15 residues in the CDR3. CDR3 nucleotides: TGTGCCAGCTCACCAATATGGGGACAGAACTATGGCTACACCTTC. Amino acids: CASSPIWGQNYGYTF.

V is TRBV5-4 and J is TRBJ2-3, with 12 bases that match TRBD1. Germline-derived CDR1 and CDR2 are SGHNT and YYREEE (reference sequence). The CDR3 has 15 residues. Trimming at V came to 5 bases and at J to 5 bases, leaving 6 bases not matched to a gene. The CDR3 here is CASRGTGGAGDTQYF. The CDR3 DNA reads TGTGCCAGCAGAGGGACAGGGGGCGCCGGAGATACGCAGTATTTT.

This CDR3 is CASSVNPGQPRDEQYF. CDR3 DNA sequence: TGTGCCAGTAGTGTAAACCCAGGTCAACCGCGGGACGAGCAGTACTTC. The chain uses TRBV19 and TRBJ2-7; TRBD2 might be the D (5 bases). Germline CDR1 reads LNHDA; CDR2 reads SQIVND (reference sequence). The ends were cut back, 5 bases at V and 5 bases at J, with 22 bases in the middle. This CDR3 comprises 16 residues. Looking up the rest from reference TRBV19 and TRBJ2-7 gives the full variable domain: DGGITQSPKYLFRKEGQNVTLSCEQNLNHDAMYWYRQDPGQGLRLIYYSQIVNDFQKGDIAEGYSVSREKKESFPLTVTSAQKNPTAFYLCASSVNPGQPRDEQYFGPGTRLTVT.

This chain uses TRBV25-1 with TRBJ1-2; the match to TRBD1 covers 8 bases. CDR3 length: 16 amino acids. CDR1 is MGHDK and CDR2 is SYGVNS in the germline V gene. The V gene end was trimmed by 3 bases and the J gene end by 8 bases; junction bases not matched to a gene: 14. CDR3 in DNA: TGTGCCAGCAGTGATTCCCGACAGGGGACTCAGCGGGGCTACACCTTC. Encoded protein: CASSDSRQGTQRGYTF.